Listed below are T cell receptor beta chains from one sample, sequenced in a study of blood T cells in healthy people across ages. TCRdb re-called the 5' RACE reads with MiXCR, one entry per CDR3 protein. Here the sample spans under 2,000,000 distinct CDR3 sequences, about 49% being singletons. The sequencing sample was made of blood. These receptor sequences come from a woman aged 40 to 55 in good health. Both conserved end residues are part of each CDR3. The D gene is left open where the match is weak. The listing skips clone size in some rows; elsewhere it reads once, few, many or a size class.

d_call clone_size j_call v_call cdr3_aa cdr3_nt
TRBD2 . TRBJ2-5 TRBV5-1 CASRNPRDQRGETQYF TGCGCCAGCAGGAACCCACGGGACCAGCGGGGCGAGACCCAGTACTTC
. few TRBJ2-5 TRBV20-1 CSARDTTAETQYF TGCAGTGCTCGGGACACCACAGCCGAGACCCAGTACTTC
TRBD2 few TRBJ2-3 TRBV6-2/TRBV6-3 CASRETSEDTQYF TGTGCCAGCAGGGAGACTAGCGAGGATACGCAGTATTTT
. once TRBJ1-2 TRBV11-2 CASSLLEGGIGGYTF TGTGCCAGCAGCTTACTGGAGGGTGGGATCGGGGGCTACACCTTC
. . TRBJ2-7 TRBV7-9 CASSSGGQSYEQYF TGTGCCAGCAGCTCAGGGGGGCAAAGCTACGAGCAGTACTTC
TRBD1 . TRBJ2-1 TRBV29-1 CSVEKTGINEQFF TGCAGCGTCGAGAAGACAGGGATCAATGAGCAGTTCTTC
. . TRBJ2-7 TRBV20-1 CSAHPRLPRNEQYF TGCAGTGCCCACCCGAGACTCCCTCGCAATGAGCAGTACTTC
. . TRBJ1-4 TRBV3-1 CASSPVRGEKLFF TGTGCCAGCAGCCCCGTCCGCGGGGAAAAACTGTTTTTT
TRBD1 few TRBJ1-2 TRBV10-3 CAIRRSTGTGGVYGYTF TGTGCCATCAGGAGGTCTACCGGGACAGGGGGTGTCTATGGCTACACCTTC
TRBD1 . TRBJ2-3 TRBV11-2 CASSLPGGNGDTQYF TGTGCCAGCAGCTTGCCAGGGGGCAATGGAGATACGCAGTATTTT
. . TRBJ2-5 TRBV12-3/TRBV12-4 CASSFFGEETQYF TGTGCCAGCAGTTTTTTCGGGGAAGAGACCCAGTACTTC
TRBD2 . TRBJ2-1 TRBV20-1 CSADGLGRDREQFF TGCAGTGCTGACGGACTAGGCCGGGATCGAGAGCAGTTCTTC
. few TRBJ2-5 TRBV20-1 CSARESSLGLARPQETQYF TGCAGTGCTAGGGAGTCTAGCCTAGGGCTAGCGAGACCTCAAGAGACCCAGTACTTC
TRBD2 few TRBJ2-3 TRBV7-2 CASSLVGGARDTQYF TGTGCCAGCAGCTTAGTCGGGGGGGCGAGAGATACGCAGTATTTT
. . TRBJ2-5 TRBV7-2 CASSSMRTETQYF TGTGCCAGCAGCTCTATGCGGACCGAGACCCAGTACTTC